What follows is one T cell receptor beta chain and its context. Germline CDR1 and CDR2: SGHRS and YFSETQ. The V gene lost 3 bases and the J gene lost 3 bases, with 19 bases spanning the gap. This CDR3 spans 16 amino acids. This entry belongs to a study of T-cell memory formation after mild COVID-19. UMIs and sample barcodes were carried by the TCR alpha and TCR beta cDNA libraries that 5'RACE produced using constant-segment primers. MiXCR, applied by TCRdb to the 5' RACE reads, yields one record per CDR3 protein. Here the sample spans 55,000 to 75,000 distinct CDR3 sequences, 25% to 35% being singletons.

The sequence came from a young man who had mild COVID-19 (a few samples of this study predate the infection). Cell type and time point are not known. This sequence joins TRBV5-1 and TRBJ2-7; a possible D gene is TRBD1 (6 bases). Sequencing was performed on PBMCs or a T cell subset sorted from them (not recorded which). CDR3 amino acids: CASSSAGQGPYYEQYF. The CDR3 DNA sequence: TGCGCCAGCAGCTCAGCTGGGCAGGGGCCTTACTACGAGCAGTACTTC.